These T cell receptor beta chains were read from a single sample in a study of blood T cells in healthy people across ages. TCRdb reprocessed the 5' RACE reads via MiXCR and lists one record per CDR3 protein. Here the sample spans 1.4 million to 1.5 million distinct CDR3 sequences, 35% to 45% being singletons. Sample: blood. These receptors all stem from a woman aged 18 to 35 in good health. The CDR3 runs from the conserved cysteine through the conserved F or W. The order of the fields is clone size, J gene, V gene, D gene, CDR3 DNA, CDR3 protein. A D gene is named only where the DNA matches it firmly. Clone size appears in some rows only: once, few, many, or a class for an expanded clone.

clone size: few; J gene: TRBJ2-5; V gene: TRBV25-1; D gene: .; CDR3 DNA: TGTGCCAGCAGTGGAATTAAACGGGGAGAGACCCAGTACTTC; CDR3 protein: CASSGIKRGETQYF
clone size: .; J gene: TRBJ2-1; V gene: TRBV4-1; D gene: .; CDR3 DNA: TGCGCCAGCAGCCAGCAAGCGGGACAATACAATGAGCAGTTCTTC; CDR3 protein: CASSQQAGQYNEQFF
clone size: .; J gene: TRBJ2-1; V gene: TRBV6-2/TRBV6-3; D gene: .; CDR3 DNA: TGTGCCAGCAGTTACGCCCACAATGAGCAGTTCTTC; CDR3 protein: CASSYAHNEQFF
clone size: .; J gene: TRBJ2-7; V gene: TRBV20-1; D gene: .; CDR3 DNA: TGCAGTGCAACCCTCTCGGGGGGCGGGAGCTCCTACGAGCAGTACTTC; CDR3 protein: CSATLSGGGSSYEQYF
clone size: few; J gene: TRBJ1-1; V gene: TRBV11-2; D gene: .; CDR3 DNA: TGTGCCAGCAGCTTATCGGGACACCAGAACACTGAAGCTTTCTTT; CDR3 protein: CASSLSGHQNTEAFF
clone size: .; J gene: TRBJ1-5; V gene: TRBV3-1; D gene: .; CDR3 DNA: TGTGCCAGCAGCCAGTACGCCTACAGGGGCAATCAGCCCCAGCATTTT; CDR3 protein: CASSQYAYRGNQPQHF
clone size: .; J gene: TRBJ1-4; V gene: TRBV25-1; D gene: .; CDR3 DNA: TGTGCCAGCAGTGAATTTACCGGGGGCAATGAAAAACTGTTTTTT; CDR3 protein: CASSEFTGGNEKLFF
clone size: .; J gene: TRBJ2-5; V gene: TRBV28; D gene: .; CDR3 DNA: TGTGCCAGCAGTTTATTGGGAAGTGGTAATGAGCAGTACTTC; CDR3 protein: CASSLLGSGNEQYF
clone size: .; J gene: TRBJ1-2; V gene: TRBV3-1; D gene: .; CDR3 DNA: TGTGCCAGCAGCCAAGAGAAAGCAGGCACCTATGGCTACACCTTC; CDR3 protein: CASSQEKAGTYGYTF
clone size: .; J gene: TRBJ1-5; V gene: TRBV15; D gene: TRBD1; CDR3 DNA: TGTGCCACCGCCGGGACAGGGGGCAATCAGCCCCAGCATTTT; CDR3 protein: CATAGTGGNQPQHF
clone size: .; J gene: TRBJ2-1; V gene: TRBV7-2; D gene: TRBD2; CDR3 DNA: TGTGCCAGCAGCTTATCCAGCGGGAGGGTGAATGAGCAGTTCTTC; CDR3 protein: CASSLSSGRVNEQFF
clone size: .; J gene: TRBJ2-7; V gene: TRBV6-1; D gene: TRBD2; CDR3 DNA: TGTGCCAGCAGTAAACTTAGCGGGGGTACCTACGAGCAGTACTTC; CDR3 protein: CASSKLSGGTYEQYF
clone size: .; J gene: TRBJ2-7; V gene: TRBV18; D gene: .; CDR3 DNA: TGTGCCAGCTCAGTCCTAGGTCCAGGGCTATCCTACGAGCAGTACTTC; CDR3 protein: CASSVLGPGLSYEQYF
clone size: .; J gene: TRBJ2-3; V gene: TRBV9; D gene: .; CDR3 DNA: TGTGCCAGCAGCGTATTTTGGCAGAACACAGATACGCAGTATTTT; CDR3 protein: CASSVFWQNTDTQYF
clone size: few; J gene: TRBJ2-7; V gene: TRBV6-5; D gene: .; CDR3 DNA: TGTGCCAGCAGTTACCCCGGGGTCGGCGGGCAGGCCGAGCAGTACTTC; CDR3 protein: CASSYPGVGGQAEQYF
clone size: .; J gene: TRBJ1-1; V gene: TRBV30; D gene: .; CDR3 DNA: TGTGCCTGGACGAGGGGCACTGAGGCTTTCTTT; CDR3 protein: CAWTRGTEAFF
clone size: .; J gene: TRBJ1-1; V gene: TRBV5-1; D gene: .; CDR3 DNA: TGCGCCAGCAGCGGTATTACGGACAGCCCTGAAGCTTTCTTT; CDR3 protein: CASSGITDSPEAFF
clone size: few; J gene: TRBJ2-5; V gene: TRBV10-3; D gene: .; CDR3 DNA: TGTGCCATCAGTGAGTCGAGGGTTGGACAAGAGACCCAGTACTTC; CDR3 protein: CAISESRVGQETQYF
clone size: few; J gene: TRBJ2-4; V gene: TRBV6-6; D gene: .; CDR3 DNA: TGTGCCAGCAGTGGGGTGACAGACAAAAACATTCAGTACTTC; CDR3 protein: CASSGVTDKNIQYF
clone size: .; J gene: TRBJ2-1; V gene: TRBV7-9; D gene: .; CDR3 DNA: TGTTCCAGCAGCTTAGGCCCCTACAATGAGCAGTTCTTC; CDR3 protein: CSSSLGPYNEQFF
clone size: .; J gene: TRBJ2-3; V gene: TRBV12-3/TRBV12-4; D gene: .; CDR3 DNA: TGTGCCAGTCGGTCCCCACTCGTCACAGATACGCAGTATTTT; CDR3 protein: CASRSPLVTDTQYF
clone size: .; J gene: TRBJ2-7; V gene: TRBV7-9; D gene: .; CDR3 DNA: TGTGCCAGCAGCTTGTCCCTTGCGGGCACCTACGAGCAGTACTTC; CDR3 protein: CASSLSLAGTYEQYF
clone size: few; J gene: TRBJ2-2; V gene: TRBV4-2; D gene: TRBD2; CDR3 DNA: TGTGCCAGCAGCCCACCGGGACTAGAAGTAGCCGGGGAGCTGTTTTTT; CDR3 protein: CASSPPGLEVAGELFF
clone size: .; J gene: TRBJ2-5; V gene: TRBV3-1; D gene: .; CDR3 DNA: TGTGCCAGCAGCCAAGAGGGGGGTGACGAGACCCAGTACTTC; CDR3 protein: CASSQEGGDETQYF
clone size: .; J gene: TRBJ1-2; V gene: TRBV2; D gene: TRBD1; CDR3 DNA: TGTGCCAGCAGGGAGGACAGGGGTGGATGTGGCTACACCTTC; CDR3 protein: CASREDRGGCGYTF
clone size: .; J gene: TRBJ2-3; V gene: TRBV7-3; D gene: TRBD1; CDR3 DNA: TGTGCCAGCAGCTCCCAAGGACAGGTATCAACAGATACGCAGTATTTT; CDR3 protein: CASSSQGQVSTDTQYF
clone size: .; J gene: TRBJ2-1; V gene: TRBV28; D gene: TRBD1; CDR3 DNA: TGTGCCAGCAGGCCTCTCGGGACAGGGAAACACAATGAGCAGTTCTTC; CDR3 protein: CASRPLGTGKHNEQFF
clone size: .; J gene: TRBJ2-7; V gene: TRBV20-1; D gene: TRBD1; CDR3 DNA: TGCAGTGCTATGGGACAGGACAACCCCTACGAGCAGTACTTC; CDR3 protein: CSAMGQDNPYEQYF
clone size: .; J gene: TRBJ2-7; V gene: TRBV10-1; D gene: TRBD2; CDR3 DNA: TGCGCCAGCAGTCCTGAGACTAGCGGGAGCGACGAGCAGTACTTC; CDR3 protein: CASSPETSGSDEQYF
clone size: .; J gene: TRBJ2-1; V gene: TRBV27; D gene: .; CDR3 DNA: TGTGCCAGCAGCCCCTTCAAGGGGGGACTACTTATCGGGGATGAGCAGTTCTTC; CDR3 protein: CASSPFKGGLLIGDEQFF
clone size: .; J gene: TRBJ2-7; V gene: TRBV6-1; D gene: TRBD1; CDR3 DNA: TGTGCCAGCAGTGAAGCGCTTCAAGGGACAGGACGATCCTACGAGCAGTACTTC; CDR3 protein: CASSEALQGTGRSYEQYF
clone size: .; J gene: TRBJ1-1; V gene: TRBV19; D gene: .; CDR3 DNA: TGTGCCAGTAGTTCCTTCCCTAACACTGAAGCTTTCTTT; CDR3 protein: CASSSFPNTEAFF
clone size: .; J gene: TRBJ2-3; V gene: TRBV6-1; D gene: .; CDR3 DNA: TGTACCAGCAATGAGAAAACTCTAGGCCCTCCGCAGTATTTT; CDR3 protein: CTSNEKTLGPPQYF
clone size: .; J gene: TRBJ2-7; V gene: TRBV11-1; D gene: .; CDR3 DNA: TGTGCCAGCAGCTCACGGGACAACTCCTACGAGCAGTACTTC; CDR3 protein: CASSSRDNSYEQYF
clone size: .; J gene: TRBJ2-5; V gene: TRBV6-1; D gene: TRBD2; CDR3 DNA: TGTGCCAGCAGTGAGCGGCGGGAGGGGGATGAGCAGTACTTC; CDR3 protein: CASSERREGDEQYF
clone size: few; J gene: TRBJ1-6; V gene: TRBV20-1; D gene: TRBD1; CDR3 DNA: TGCAGTGCTAGGCCGGACAGGGTGAATTATTCACCCCTCCACTTT; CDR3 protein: CSARPDRVNYSPLHF
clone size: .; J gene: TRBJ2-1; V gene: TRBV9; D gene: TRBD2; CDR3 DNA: TGTGCCAGCAGCGTAGTCCCTAGCGGGGGTTGGCATGAGCAGTTCTTC; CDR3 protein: CASSVVPSGGWHEQFF
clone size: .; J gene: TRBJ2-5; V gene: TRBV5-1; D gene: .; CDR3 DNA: TGCGCCAGCAGCTTGGCTGGTAGCGTCGGCAATGAGCAGTACTTC; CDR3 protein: CASSLAGSVGNEQYF
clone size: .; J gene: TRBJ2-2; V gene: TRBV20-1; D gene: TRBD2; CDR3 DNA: TGCAGTGCTAGAGTCGCGACTAGCCGGAACACCGGGGAGCTGTTTTTT; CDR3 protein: CSARVATSRNTGELFF